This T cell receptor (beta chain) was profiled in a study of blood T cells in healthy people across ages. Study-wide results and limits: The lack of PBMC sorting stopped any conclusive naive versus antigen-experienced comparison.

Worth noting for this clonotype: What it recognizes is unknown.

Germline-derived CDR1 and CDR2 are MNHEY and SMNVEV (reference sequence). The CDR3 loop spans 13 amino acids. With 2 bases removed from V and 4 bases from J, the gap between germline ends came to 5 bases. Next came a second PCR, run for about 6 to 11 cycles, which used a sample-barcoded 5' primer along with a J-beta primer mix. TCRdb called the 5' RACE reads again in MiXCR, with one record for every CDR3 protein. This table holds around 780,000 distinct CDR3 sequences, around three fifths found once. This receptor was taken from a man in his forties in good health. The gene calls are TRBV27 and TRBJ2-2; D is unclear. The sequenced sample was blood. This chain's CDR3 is CASSLGRTGELFF. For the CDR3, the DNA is TGTGCCAGCAGTTTAGGTCGCACCGGGGAGCTGTTTTTT.